This TCR beta chain is from a study of glioma-infiltrating T cells. The study, taken as a whole, reports: Non-neoplastic patients had below-expected tissue-blood divergence, while all gliomas exceeded expectation. Tissue and blood shared very few CDR3 sequences.

Amplification of TCR alpha and beta CDR3 regions from RNA used iRepertoire nested multiplex PCR. One-step reverse transcription and amplification started from roughly 100-400 ng of tissue mRNA or PBMC total RNA. TCRdb called the multiplex PCR reads again in MiXCR, with one record for every CDR3 protein. Of under 200,000 distinct CDR3 sequences listed, around 40% were seen once; the top ten hold over 4%. This CDR3 contains 14 residues. Germline CDR1 and CDR2: DFQATT and SNEGSKA (reference sequence). On this clonotype: What it binds is not known. This may be a read error: a much more frequent sequence differs by one nucleotide.

Sequences were obtained from glioma tissue, nonneoplastic brain tissue, or PBMCs (not recorded which). The rearrangement links TRBV20-1 to TRBJ2-1, with D unclear. The sequence was obtained from a human donor with low-grade glioma or glioblastoma, undergoing nonglioma brain surgery, or in good health (not recorded which). In nucleotides, the CDR3 is TGCAGTGCTAGAGCTAGGCTCTTCTACAATGAGAAGTTCTTC. Translated: CSARARLFYNEKFF.